The 8 T cell receptor beta chains below were found in one sample sequenced in a study of blood T cell repertoires in COVID-19. Profiling relied on immunoSEQ multiplex PCR, and the TCRdb table lists in-frame clones only, not all of them. The sample records 100,000 to 150,000 clones, roughly 86% being singletons. The sample taken for sequencing was peripheral blood. These TCRs come from a human donor in a cohort sampled during active COVID-19.

The rearrangement links TRBV19 to TRBJ1-3; 7 nucleotides line up with TRBD1. Germline lookup yields CDR1 LNHDA and CDR2 SQIVND (reference sequence). The CDR3 spans 14 residues. V lost 6 bases to trimming and J lost 3 bases; unmatched junction nucleotides: 5. As DNA, the CDR3 is TGTGCCAGTAGAGAGTCAGGGGGTGGAAACACCATATATTTT. It is translated as CASRESGGGNTIYF.

The J gene is TRBJ1-1, the V gene TRBV7-8; D perhaps matches TRBD1 (5 bases). Per the germline V gene, CDR1 is SGHVS and CDR2 is FQNEAQ. V lost 8 bases and J lost 5, with 15 bases in between. This CDR3 is built from 13 residues. Here the CDR3 reads CASGEGAGTEAFF. The CDR3 DNA sequence: TGTGCCAGCGGCGAAGGGGCAGGGACTGAAGCTTTCTTT.

The chain employs TRBV3-1 (or the pseudogene TRBV3-2) and TRBJ2-4, with TRBD2 matching 8 bases. The junction had 6 bases not matched to a gene; V was cut back by 0 bases and J by 11 bases. There are 14 residues in the CDR3. From germline, CDR1 is LGHDT and CDR2 YNNKEL (reference sequence). The DNA of the CDR3 is TGTGCCAGCAGCCAAGATCCAGCGGGAGTGCTTCAGTACTTC. It is translated as CASSQDPAGVLQYF.

The V and J genes are TRBV6-8 and TRBJ2-6, with a weak D call TRBD2 (5 bases). CDR1 is MNHGY, CDR2 SAAAGT, per germline. CDR3 length equals 17 residues. V was trimmed by 3 bases and J by 4 bases, leaving 16 bases between them. The CDR3, as DNA: TGTGCCAGCAGTTATACCAGCGGCATTAGGGGGGCCAACGTCCTGACTTTC. Amino acids: CASSYTSGIRGANVLTF.

This rearrangement joins TRBV18 to TRBJ2-1, with D tentatively TRBD1 (5 bases). The CDR3 consists of 16 residues. The germline gives CDR1 KGHSH, CDR2 LQKENI. V was shortened by 0 bases and J by 6 bases, with 15 bases between the two germline ends. CDR3 sequence (DNA): TGTGCCAGCTCACCACCCGGTGTTTATGGGGCCAATGAGCAGTTCTTC. Its protein is CASSPPGVYGANEQFF.

The table lists this clone with a count of one. The chain carries TRBV27 and TRBJ1-5, with D maybe TRBD1 (6 bases). The CDR3 extends over 15 amino acids. V lost 6 bases and J 5 bases, leaving 17 bases between the germline ends. Germline V lookup: CDR1 MNHEY, CDR2 SMNVEV (reference sequence). The CDR3 sequence: CASRGGGTADQPQHF. The CDR3 DNA follows: TGTGCCAGCAGGGGCGGGGGCACGGCCGATCAGCCCCAGCATTTT.

This clone was observed a handful of times. This chain uses TRBV6-2 or TRBV6-3 with TRBJ2-1; D may be TRBD2 (6 bases). The CDR3 is 17 amino acids. Germline CDR1 is MNHEY and CDR2 is SVGEGT. V was pared by 2 bases and J by 0 bases, with 14 bases between. CDR3 nucleotides: TGTGCCAGCAGTTACGAATATGGCGGGGTCTCCTACAATGAGCAGTTCTTC. It is translated as CASSYEYGGVSYNEQFF.

The genes are TRBV4-2 and TRBJ2-5, with unresolved D. This CDR3 has 14 amino acids. Germline-derived CDR1 and CDR2 are LGHNA and YNFKEQ. Trimming cost V 0 bases and J 5 bases, with 10 bases left between them. The CDR3 nucleotides are TGTGCCAGCAGCCAAGATCGGTCCGCGGAGACCCAGTACTTC. Translating it yields CASSQDRSAETQYF.